The clone carrying this TCR beta chain has a single count. The antigen remains undetermined. A single base separates this from a much larger clone, so it may be a read error. The iRepertoire nested amplicon-rescue multiplex PCR amplified TCR alpha and beta CDR3s from RNA. MiXCR, applied by TCRdb to the multiplex PCR reads, yields one record per CDR3 protein. The repertoire holds a few hundred thousand distinct CDR3 sequences, with roughly two fifths as singletons. The data stem from a study of glioma-infiltrating T cells. General study points: Non-neoplastic patients had below-expected tissue-blood divergence, while all gliomas exceeded expectation. Patients with low tissue-blood divergence carried a signature set of shared blood CDR3 motifs.

With 7 bases removed from V and 2 bases from J, the gap between germline ends came to 15 bases. Germline V gene lookup returns CDR1 MNHNY and CDR2 SVGAGI (reference sequence). This CDR3 has 14 amino acids. The sample was glioma tissue, nonneoplastic brain tissue, or PBMCs (not recorded which). This receptor was identified in a human donor with low-grade glioma or glioblastoma, undergoing nonglioma brain surgery, or in good health (not recorded which). The chain employs TRBV6-6 and TRBJ2-7, with a weak D call TRBD2 (6 bases). The CDR3 DNA reads TGTGCCAGCATCTTAGGGCTAGCGACCTACGAGCAGTACTTC. Residues: CASILGLATYEQYF.